This T cell receptor beta chain was observed in a study of beta chain features in type 1 diabetes (dated by TCRdb to between 2017 and 2018). For context, the study as a whole: No differences in mean age, gender distribution, total cell number or subset yield were found between patients and healthy donors. Regulatory and stem cell-like memory subsets were isolated from only 8 patients and roughly 8 healthy donors, whereas naive and central memory subsets came from all 30 or so donors. A total of approximately 100,000,000 sorted cells were examined across all samples, and the number of cells per subset was strongly correlated with RNA yield. In the study, recently diagnosed type 1 diabetes patients and matched healthy donors were compared on the TCRB repertoires of their sorted circulating CD4+ T cell subsets. What the work shows at the level of the full study, not this receptor alone: Shorter templates might have been favored by PCR, but patient and control samples were amplified and corrected together, so both groups would have been affected equally by any skew. Because cDNA was sequenced instead of genomic DNA, highly expressing activated cells could be over-represented, though the groups showed no difference in activation or CD3 levels. Type 1 diabetes patients showed a moderate but significant shortening of TCRB CDR3 length in all four CD4+ subsets. Naive, central memory and regulatory TCRB repertoires appeared to be more alike among patients than among healthy donors. Patients with type 1 diabetes made fewer insertions and deleted more nucleotides at VDJ recombination sites, implying thymic rearrangement abnormalities. HLA sub-analyses involved small numbers of individuals, so any influence of HLA type on TCRB rearrangement remained unresolved.

The junction shows trimming of 2 bases on V and 6 bases on J, and the gene matches do not reach 0 bases of it. Reading from cysteine to phenylalanine, the CDR3 counts 13 amino acids. The retained sequence is limited to the CDR3, 39 bases, with the frame set at the first base. CDR1 KGHSH and CDR2 LQKENI were looked up in the germline V gene. The entire isolated RNA was reverse transcribed using the High Capacity cDNA Reverse Transcription Kit, and thus expressed TCRB transcripts were sequenced. Deep immunoSEQ sequencing was applied to naive, central memory and regulatory T cell samples, giving an average of around 3.4 million total reads per sample. After sorted cells were lysed in RLT buffer, RNA was extracted with DNase-treated RNeasy Micro or Mini kits, with the choice depending on cell number. To prevent cross-contamination, every cell subset was processed on its own, while patient and healthy donor samples were processed together. TCRB sequences were amplified from cDNA with the immunoSEQ multiplex PCR, producing 87-bp fragments spanning the CDR3 region. Sequencing of the amplicons was done on the Illumina HiSeq platform. In the authors' own workflow: Synthetic template baselines were used to correct PCR bias computationally, reads within Hamming distance 2 were collapsed, and singletons that could not be merged were discarded. Reads were aligned against IMGT so that V, D and J genes, CDR3 length and insertions or deletions at six rearrangement sites could be assigned. Within each subset, clonotype counts were normalized to sorted cell number, after which true diversity and Gini coefficients were computed with the tcR R package. Repertoire sharing was quantified using the overlap coefficient calculated on TCRB nucleotide sequences. Out-of-frame TCRB sequences from naive cells were analyzed to stand in for the pre-selection repertoire. The clones in this table, taken by TCRdb from immuneACCESS, are in-frame only. Not every clone is retained; where verified, under half of the shortfall comes from an unresolved V gene, and the cause of the rest is unknown. V and J calls and clone size follow that table, whereas D and trimming were derived from the DNA. Within this sample are about 900,000 clones, with 15% to 20% of them counted one time only. The top ten hold 0.02% to 0.025% of the sample.

A remark on this clone: Its antigen has not been determined. No per-base quality is available; no much larger clone lies one base away.

From each donor, a single peripheral blood sample of 100 to 150 mL on average was drawn into heparinised tubes. A BD FACSAria II was used to sort naive, central memory, regulatory and stem cell-like memory CD4+ T cells with a panel that included CD45RO, CCR7, CD25, CD127, CD95 and CD27. Purity was above 95% for every sorted population. PBMCs were isolated right away by Lymphoprep density gradient centrifugation and were stained directly, without culture. So that batch effects would be minimized, each experiment stained and sorted samples in pairs, pairing one healthy donor with one patient. The sample comprised naive CD4+ T cells from blood. In the paper's terms, the cell subset or site label means: true naive CD4+ T cells. This clonotype originated in a woman between 18 and 29 years old in good health. The rearrangement joined TRBV18 to TRBJ2-4; TRBD1 agrees with 8 junctional bases. The sequenced DNA is TGTGCCAGCTCACCAGGACAGGGAAACATTCAGTACTTC. Its translation is CASSPGQGNIQYF.